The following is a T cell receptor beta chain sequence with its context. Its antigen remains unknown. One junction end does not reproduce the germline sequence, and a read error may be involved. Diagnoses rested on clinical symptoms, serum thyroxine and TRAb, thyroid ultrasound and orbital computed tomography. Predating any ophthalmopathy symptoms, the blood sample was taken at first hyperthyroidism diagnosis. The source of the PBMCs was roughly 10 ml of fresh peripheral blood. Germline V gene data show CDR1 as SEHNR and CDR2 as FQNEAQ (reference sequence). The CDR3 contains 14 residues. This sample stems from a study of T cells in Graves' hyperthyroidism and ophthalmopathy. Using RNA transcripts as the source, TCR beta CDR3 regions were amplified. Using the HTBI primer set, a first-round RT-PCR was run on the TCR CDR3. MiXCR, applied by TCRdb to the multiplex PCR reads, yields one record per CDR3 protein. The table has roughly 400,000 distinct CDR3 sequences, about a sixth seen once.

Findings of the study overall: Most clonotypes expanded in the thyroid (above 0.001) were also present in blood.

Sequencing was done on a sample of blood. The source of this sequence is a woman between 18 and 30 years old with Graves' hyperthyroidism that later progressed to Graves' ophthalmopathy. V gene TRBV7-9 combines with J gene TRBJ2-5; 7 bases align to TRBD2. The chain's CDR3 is CASSLKRDQETQHF. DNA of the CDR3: TGTGCCAGCAGCTTGAAGCGGGACCAAGAGACCCAGCACTTC.